Below are 15 T cell receptor beta chains sequenced from a single sample in a study of regulatory T cells in long-lasting Graves disease. Time point noted: newly diagnosed GD, antithyroid drugs for less than 3 months. With RNA extracted from PBMCs as input, the TCR library was made. Arm-PCR of CDR3 regions and iRepertoire HTBI primers were used to build TCR beta libraries. TCRdb re-derived calls from the multiplex PCR reads in MiXCR, one entry per CDR3 protein. Counted here are about 530,000 distinct CDR3 sequences, around 15% occurring once; the ten biggest clones make up about 25%. These data are also associated with another study on T cells in Graves' hyperthyroidism and ophthalmopathy.

Here the sequenced sample was peripheral blood mononuclear cells (PBMCs), taken at new diagnosis, from a patient treated with antithyroid drugs. The receptors were sampled from a middle-aged woman with Graves disease.

As for this clonotype: An end of the junction does not agree with germline; a read error may underlie this. This rearrangement joins TRBV6-1 to TRBJ2-4, with 9 bases identical to TRBD1. Germline V CDR1 and CDR2: MNHNS, SASEGT. The CDR3 length is 12 residues. The CDR3 spells CASSEQGGTGSF. Written as DNA, the CDR3 is TGTGCCAGCAGTGAACAAGGAGGGACAGGGTCCTTC.

This clonotype was counted a few times. The rearrangement joins TRBV6-1 to TRBJ1-1, with a tentative D call TRBD1 (6 bases). The ends were cut back, 6 bases at V and 3 bases at J, with 17 bases in the middle. The CDR3 sequence is 15 residues long. Germline V gene lookup returns CDR1 MNHNS and CDR2 SASEGT. For the CDR3, the DNA is TGTGCCAGCAGCCCCCCTAGGGGGGCCCACACTGAAGCTTTCTTT. Protein: CASSPPRGAHTEAFF.

This clonotype was seen repeatedly, ten times or more. The chain is built from TRBV3-1 and TRBJ1-6; D is unresolved. CDR1 LGHDT and CDR2 YNNKEL come from the germline V gene (reference sequence). Trimming removed 8 bases at V and 4 bases at J, with 12 bases between. The CDR3 runs 14 residues. This chain's CDR3 is CASAPGVYNSPLHF. The DNA for the CDR3 is TGTGCCAGCGCCCCCGGGGTGTATAATTCACCCCTCCACTTT.

This sequence joins TRBV11-2 and TRBJ2-3; the D gene is possibly TRBD2 (5 bases). V lost 5 bases and J 3 bases, leaving 21 bases between the germline ends. There are 17 residues in the CDR3. The germline V gene has CDR1 SGHAT and CDR2 FQNNGV. CDR3 bases: TGTGCCAGCAGCCAAGAGCTGCCGAGGGCCGGGACAGATACGCAGTATTTT. Amino acids: CASSQELPRAGTDTQYF.

This clonotype has ten or more counts. The chain combines TRBV27 with TRBJ1-1; the D gene is possibly TRBD1 (5 bases). CDR1 is MNHEY and CDR2 is SMNVEV in the germline V gene (reference sequence). The CDR3 sequence is 14 residues long. Trimming removed 4 bases from V and 4 bases from J, with 13 bases in between. The CDR3 DNA sequence: TGTGCCAGCAGTTCGCTGAGGGGTGGCACTGAAGCTTTCTTT. It codes for CASSSLRGGTEAFF.

In its sample, this clonotype was seen many times. This chain joins TRBV28 and TRBJ2-1; TRBD1 matches 11 bases. The CDR3 covers 13 residues. V was pared by 6 bases and J by 14 bases, with 9 bases of the junction left unmatched. The germline V gene has CDR1 MDHEN and CDR2 SYDVKM. CDR3 protein: CASRQTPGQGEFF. CDR3 in DNA: TGTGCCAGCAGACAAACGCCGGGACAGGGGGAGTTCTTC.

This clonotype was detected many times. The V and J genes are TRBV12-3 or TRBV12-4 and TRBJ2-4, with a tentative D call TRBD2 (5 bases). The germline V and J ends were trimmed by 3 bases and 8 bases, with 17 bases remaining between them. This CDR3 has 15 residues. The CDR3, as DNA: TGTGCCAGCAGTTTGGACTCCGCGGCGATAGACATTCAGTACTTC. Translation: CASSLDSAAIDIQYF.

This clonotype has only a few counts. The chain has TRBV4-1 and TRBJ2-7; TRBD2 aligns across 10 bases. The CDR3 covers 16 residues. The V gene end was trimmed by 1 base and the J gene end by 3 bases; junction bases not matched to a gene: 6. Germline CDR1 MGHRA, CDR2 YSYEKL. The CDR3 reads CASSQGFSGGIYEQYF. The CDR3 DNA follows: TGCGCCAGCAGCCAAGGATTTAGCGGGGGGATCTACGAGCAGTACTTC.

As DNA, the CDR3 is TGTGCCAGCAGTACTGTAGCGGGGGGCCAAGAGACCCAGTACTTC. Its translation is CASSTVAGGQETQYF. The rearrangement uses TRBV6-1 and TRBJ2-5, with 10 bases fitting TRBD2. Germline trimming cut 5 bases from V and 1 base from J; bases unmatched to any gene: 4. The germline V gene encodes CDR1 MNHNS and CDR2 SASEGT. The length of the CDR3 is 15 residues.

In this sample, this clonotype turned up many times. The chain uses TRBV28 and TRBJ2-2, with 14 bases matching TRBD2. The germline V gene has CDR1 MDHEN and CDR2 SYDVKM. The CDR3 is made up of 21 amino acids. V lost 3 bases, J lost 1 base, and 13 bases stayed unmatched. CDR3 DNA: TGTGCCAGCAGTTTCATTCCCCAAGGACTAGCGGGGGGCGGGAACACCGGGGAGCTGTTTTTT. It is translated as CASSFIPQGLAGGGNTGELFF. Full variable domain (missing parts from reference TRBV28 and TRBJ2-2): DVKVTQSSRYLVKRTGEKVFLECVQDMDHENMFWYRQDPGLGLRLIYFSYDVKMKEKGDIPEGYSVSREKKERFSLILESASTNQTSMYLCASSFIPQGLAGGGNTGELFFGEGSRLTVL.

V gene TRBV30 combines with J gene TRBJ2-1; 9 bases map to TRBD2. The CDR3 totals 14 residues. Germline values: CDR1 GTSNPN, CDR2 SVGIG (reference sequence). The junction had 5 bases not matched to a gene; V was cut back by 4 bases and J by 4 bases. The CDR3 sequence is CAWNGGGAYNEQFF. In nucleotides, the CDR3 is TGTGCCTGGAACGGCGGGGGGGCATACAATGAGCAGTTCTTC.

The gene calls are TRBV7-2 and TRBJ2-7, with D tentatively TRBD1 (5 bases). This CDR3 is built from 14 residues. V was shortened by 6 bases and J by 1 base, with 13 bases between the two germline ends. Germline V gene sequence: CDR1 SGHTA, CDR2 FQGNSA. CDR3 DNA sequence: TGTGCCAGCAGTACCCTCCGACAGTCCTACGAGCAGTACTTC. Protein sequence: CASSTLRQSYEQYF.

The rearrangement links TRBV6-1 to TRBJ2-7; 12 nucleotides match TRBD1. Germline assignment: CDR1 MNHNS and CDR2 SASEGT. The junction had 8 bases not matched to a gene; V was cut back by 5 bases and J by 9 bases. There are 14 residues in the CDR3. The CDR3: CASSPGTGGLGQYF. The CDR3 DNA follows: TGTGCCAGCAGTCCCGGGACAGGGGGCTTAGGGCAGTACTTC.

The V call is TRBV20-1, the J call TRBJ2-7; D may be TRBD1 (6 bases). The germline V gene has CDR1 DFQATT and CDR2 SNEGSKA (reference sequence). Trimming took off 3 bases at V and 3 bases at J, with 12 bases between the two ends. This CDR3 is 13 amino acids long. The CDR3: CSASQGQVYEQYF. The DNA of the CDR3 is TGCAGTGCTAGCCAGGGGCAAGTCTACGAGCAGTACTTC.

This clonotype was observed many times. The chain uses TRBV12-3 or TRBV12-4 and TRBJ1-1; D gene ambiguous. Between the trimmed V and J ends, which lost 7 bases and 5 bases, there was a span of 20 bases. The CDR3 length is 15 residues. CDR3 amino acids: CASTENGVVVTEAFF. CDR3 coding DNA: TGTGCCAGCACCGAGAACGGGGTTGTAGTGACTGAAGCTTTCTTT.